A selection of T cell receptor beta chains follows, all from one sample in a study of T cells in Graves' hyperthyroidism and ophthalmopathy. A single record per CDR3 protein comes from TCRdb applying MiXCR to the multiplex PCR reads. The data hold approximately 34,000 distinct CDR3 sequences, with approximately 50% observed a single time. Sequencing was done on a sample of blood. These TCRs come from a woman aged 40 to 50 with Graves' ophthalmopathy. Each CDR3 is given with its conserved first and last residue. The D gene is left open where the match is weak. Rows may omit the clone size; those that give it use once, few, many or a size class.

clone size,D gene,V gene,J gene,CDR3 length,CDR3 DNA,CDR3 protein
many,TRBD2,TRBV5-6,TRBJ2-1,16,TGTGCCAGCAGCTTGTTTCTTGAGCGGGAAATAAATGAGCAGTTCTTC,CASSLFLEREINEQFF
many,TRBD1,TRBV9,TRBJ2-7,14,TGTGCCAGCAGCGTCTCATACAGGGGGAGAGAGCAGTACTTC,CASSVSYRGREQYF
many,-,TRBV6-5,TRBJ2-5,13,TGTGCCAGCAGCCCCTGTTATCTAGAGACCCAGTACTTC,CASSPCYLETQYF
-,TRBD1,TRBV12-3/TRBV12-4,TRBJ1-1,15,TGTGCCAGCAGTGACCCGGGACAGGGTATCACGGAAGCTTTCTTT,CASSDPGQGITEAFF
medium-sized,TRBD2,TRBV7-6,TRBJ2-7,15,TGTGCCAGCAGCTTATTCGAGCGGGAGACCAACGAGCAGTACTTC,CASSLFERETNEQYF
-,-,TRBV20-1,TRBJ1-1,14,TGCAGTGCTAGAGATTTGCGCGGTGACGCTGAAGCTTTCTTT,CSARDLRGDAEAFF
many,-,TRBV6-2/TRBV6-3,TRBJ1-2,12,TGTGCCAGCCGGGATTCCGTTCGGGGCTACACCTTC,CASRDSVRGYTF
-,TRBD2,TRBV20-1,TRBJ2-5,17,TGCAGTGCTAGTGGTGCTAGCGGGAGGGCCAGAGAAGAGACCCAGTACTTC,CSASGASGRAREETQYF
many,TRBD1,TRBV12-3/TRBV12-4,TRBJ1-6,14,TGTGCCAGCAGTTACAGGGGGTATAATTCACCCCTCCACTTT,CASSYRGYNSPLHF
many,TRBD1,TRBV19,TRBJ1-5,15,TGTGCCAGTAGTATGGGACAGGCTCTCAATCAGCCCCAGCATTTT,CASSMGQALNQPQHF
medium-sized,-,TRBV9,TRBJ2-2,12,TGTGCCAGCAGCCCGAACACCGGGGAGCTGTTTTTT,CASSPNTGELFF
many,-,TRBV7-3,TRBJ2-5,11,TGTGCCAGCAGCTTAAATGTGACCCAGTACTTC,CASSLNVTQYF
-,TRBD2,TRBV19,TRBJ2-5,15,TGTGCCAGTAGTATCTCGGCTAGCGGGAGTGAGACCCAGTACTTC,CASSISASGSETQYF
-,-,TRBV2,TRBJ2-1,15,TGTGCCAGCAGTGAGGCTTCCTCCCCCTACAATGAGCAGTTCTTC,CASSEASSPYNEQFF
many,TRBD1,TRBV5-1,TRBJ2-7,18,TGCGCCAGCAGCCCAGCTCCTTGGGCGGGGACAGGGGTGGTCGAGCAGTACTTC,CASSPAPWAGTGVVEQYF
once,TRBD2,TRBV10-2,TRBJ2-1,15,TGCGCCAGCAGCCAGGCGACTAGCGGGGGCAATGAGCAGTTCTTC,CASSQATSGGNEQFF